This TCR beta chain stems from a study of blood T cell repertoires in COVID-19 (dated by TCRdb to the early 2020s). Study-wide context: The collaborator samples originated in the United States, Italy and Spain and spanned the acute and convalescent phases of COVID-19. The material from the prospective study consisted of cDNA or gDNA derived from T cells, B-cell-depleted T cells, or PBMCs. Subjects who had been exposed to COVID-19, were actively infected with it, or had recovered from it provided the deeply sampled blood TCRbeta repertoires that made up the dataset. The repertoires were released in a freely available public database intended as a resource for research on the immune response to SARS-CoV-2. The samples were drawn from the first 160 participants of the ongoing ImmuneRACE study and from 1,254 subjects provided by 6 global collaborators. Nearly every sample came with metadata listing a de-identified subject ID, COVID-19 status, age in years and sex. Where available, HLA class I and class II types were obtained from metadata supplied by the sample provider rather than from assay-based typing. Points the paper makes about the study in general: How much clinical and demographic metadata was included differed by source and by participant, and the metadata was provided uncurated.

Including cysteine and phenylalanine, the CDR3 has 13 amino acids. The read is trimmed to its CDR3 DNA, 39 bases read in frame from base 1. CDR1 and CDR2 were assigned from the germline V gene as SGDLS and YYNGEE. Trimming at the junction amounts to 3 bases on V and 6 bases on J, and the germline ends lie 7 bases apart. Collaborating institutions collected whole blood in K2EDTA tubes following their own protocols. For TCRbeta analysis, collaborator samples were shipped as frozen whole blood, as isolated PBMCs, or as DNA extracted from either sample type. TCRbeta CDR3 regions were amplified from genomic DNA by means of the immunoSEQ Assay, a bias-controlled multiplex PCR. For the original study's pipeline: Within the assay, amplification of reference gene primers was used to estimate how many nucleated cells each sample contained. To quantify the absolute abundance of each unique TCRbeta CDR3 rearrangement, sequence reads were collapsed and filtered. Productive Simpson clonality was computed per sample as the square root of Simpson's diversity index over productive rearrangements. The table comes from immuneACCESS by way of TCRdb, which keeps in-frame sequences with V and J called. Part of the clones is missing from these tables; in studies checked, under half for an unresolved V gene and the rest for unknown reasons. D and trimming come from the DNA, and the V and J calls and clone size come from that table. The sample profile shows about 200,000 clones; under 90% of them were found once. Clones ranked in the top ten supply roughly 6.7% of the sample.

Comment on this clone: Its specific antigen is unknown. Base qualities are not provided; no much larger clone lies one nucleotide away.

Sequenced: peripheral blood. The receptor was isolated from a man aged 60 to 69 with acute or convalescent COVID-19. The sequence joins TRBV9 to TRBJ1-6; tentative D gene TRBD1, with 5 bases matching. The nucleotide sequence is TGTGCCAGCAGCGCCGACAGTAATTCACCCCTCCACTTT. Translation gives CASSADSNSPLHF.